This T cell receptor beta chain was sequenced for a study of blood T cell repertoires in COVID-19. TCRdb keeps only in-frame clones here, not all; method: immunoSEQ multiplex PCR. The data contain roughly 50,000 clones, about nine tenths of them singletons. Germline values: CDR1 SGHVS, CDR2 FNYEAQ. The CDR3 loop spans 11 amino acids. V lost 5 bases, J lost 7 bases, and 8 bases lay in between. Sample: peripheral blood. The V gene is TRBV7-6, the J gene TRBJ1-1, with D perhaps matching TRBD1 (6 bases). The receptor was derived from a woman aged 35 to 49 with active COVID-19. The CDR3 loop reads CASSLDSEAFF. In nucleotides, the CDR3 is TGTGCCAGCAGCCTGGACAGTGAAGCTTTCTTT.